This entry describes one TCR beta chain. Its matching antigen is unknown. This entry is derived from a study of blood T cells in healthy people across ages. Trimming shortened V by 4 bases and J by 8 bases, and 18 bases separated the two germline ends. Germline V lookup: CDR1 MGHRA, CDR2 YSYEKL. This CDR3 contains 15 residues. Isolated per sample were at least 7 million PBMCs. For the second PCR, which ran for roughly 6 to 12 cycles, a sample-barcoded 5' primer and a J-beta primer mix were used. TCRdb reprocessed the 5' RACE reads via MiXCR and lists one record per CDR3 protein. The data hold around 850,000 distinct CDR3 sequences, with around 36% observed a single time. General observations from the study: CMV infection status of these donors was not known. There were more naive CD4+ cells and higher diversity in long-lived donors than in aged donors.

Input material: blood. The sequence derives from a man aged 18 to 30 in good health. The rearrangement uses TRBV4-1 and TRBJ2-1; D is perhaps TRBD1 (5 bases). The CDR3 sequence is CASSPKGRPLDEQFF. CDR3 bases: TGCGCCAGCAGCCCCAAGGGGCGCCCCCTAGATGAGCAGTTCTTC.